This T cell receptor beta chain was observed in a study of cytomegalovirus exposure and HLA in healthy donors (TCRdb year 2017). Concerning the study at large: In an earlier analysis of 550 to 750 of the donors, 276 Gb of sequence data and some 100 million unique TCR beta sequences from 180 million or so T cells were reported. About 300 gigabases of sequencing data and roughly 81 million unique TCR sequences made up an early release that covered roughly 670 HLA-typed donors. Of the approximately 400 genotyped donors, around 81% fell in the genetic ancestry cluster associated with self-reported Caucasian donors. The study aimed to test whether signatures of past pathogen exposure could be identified by cataloging public T cell receptors. The study profiled the T cell repertoires of fewer than 850 subjects by immunosequencing and related them to cytomegalovirus serostatus. In addition to the first cohort of several hundred subjects, a separate validation cohort of approximately 130 different subjects was used. The study combined high-throughput TCR immunosequencing, statistical association of individual TCRs with disease status, and machine learning to predict cytomegalovirus infection status. A later analysis re-analyzed previously published TCR beta repertoires from several hundred donors and added high-resolution HLA genotyping to study TCR occurrence patterns. In the later analysis, no new phenotypic data were used to find candidate immune exposures; instead, reliance was placed on TCR beta sequences and their occurrence across donors. In an earlier analysis of over 550 of the donors, high-throughput TCR beta sequencing was used to judge whether each TCR beta V gene segment behaved as functional or pseudogenic. Donor age, sex, ethnicity and CMV serostatus were compiled together with the repertoire data. In a later genetic analysis, genome-wide SNP genotypes for about 55% of the 666 donors were used, and that subset was treated as a discovery cohort. Every repertoire in the discovery cohort had been generated on one and the same sequencing platform. Both class I and class II loci were covered by HLA typing, at four-digit resolution. The number of donors typed differed by locus, with roughly 620-640 for A, B, C, DRB1 and DQB1, around 500 for DQA1, 600 to 610 for DPA1, and 450 to 480 for DPB1. About five DR-DQ haplotypes were treated as single units for association and clustering because of strong linkage in the cohort. Among about 410 genotyped donors of the cohort, an average of about 220,000 unique TCR beta nucleotide sequences was sequenced per donor, of which 15% to 20% were non-productive.

General study outcomes and caveats: At a false discovery rate of 0.05, a later analysis linked about 17,000 TCR beta sequences to specific HLA alleles. Broadly in line with IMGT annotations, most TCR beta V segments showed up in productive rearrangements about 87% or about 30% of the time in an earlier analysis of several hundred of the donors. Correlated functional status among segregating V segments might be attributable to linkage disequilibrium, but an unknown experimental factor could not be ruled out. When HLA alleles, especially DR and DQ, strongly co-occurred, attributing TCR associations to individual alleles was difficult. Because HLA typing was missing for some donors at each locus, association tests included only the typed subset. Roughly uniform sequencing depth across donors was assumed in presence/absence analyses, although this assumption may not hold. In a later analysis, HLA-associated TCR beta chains showed more clonal expansion and lower generation probabilities than non-associated chains that were equally common. In vitro tests confirmed that a few of the cytomegalovirus-associated TCR beta chains recognize cytomegalovirus antigens. Several of the top co-occurrence clusters appeared to be linked to parvovirus B19, influenza, CMV and Epstein-Barr virus, according to a later analysis. While some public TCRs were present in many individuals, most TCR sequences turned up only very rarely across donors. The only immune exposure information available for the cohort was CMV serostatus. This cohort had only TCR beta chains sequenced, and the lack of alpha or paired-chain data limited which features could be detected. In a later genetic analysis, fewer N-insertions in productive TCRs were reported among donors in an Asian-associated ancestry cluster than the roughly 710-donor mean. A later analysis found that TCR association rates varied across HLA loci, with DRB1 alleles showing the most associated TCRs and HLA-C alleles the fewest. Cytomegalovirus status was reported to be diagnosed by the classifier with high specificity and sensitivity in both the original and validation cohorts. Because counts were too low, 15 to 20 rarely observed V segments, including chromosome 9 orphons, were left out of the earlier analysis of about 500 of the donors. The authors suggested that the approach could potentially be extended to other disease states and immunological phenotypes. The sequencing pipeline was judged likely to have produced a cluster of highly shared sequence variants as a technical artifact. In the study, around 150 TCR beta chains were listed as associated with cytomegalovirus. In a later analysis, most CMV-associated TCR beta chains were found to appear HLA-restricted, with HLA associations seemingly driven largely by CMV exposure. A further reported finding was that TCR beta sequences accurately predicted the HLA-A and HLA-B alleles for most subjects in the first cohort. V-gene and J-gene trimming of TCR beta chains was associated with a missense DCLRE1C variant in a later genetic analysis, and the association was replicated in an independent cohort.

Points on this clone: The antigen it recognizes is unknown. No quality values exist for individual bases; no much larger clone is one base distant.

The cohort comprised 550 to 700 healthy bone marrow donors. At the time of sampling, all cohort members were nominally healthy, though unrecorded immune exposures were likely present. The donor tested CMV seronegative, placing the donor among the approximately 400 seronegative members of the cohort. Each donor provided a peripheral blood sample, and peripheral blood mononuclear cells were used for TCR beta sequencing. Genomic DNA was extracted from the blood cell samples with the Qiagen DNeasy Blood Extraction Kit. The library was obtained by the immunoSEQ multiplex PCR assay. The multiplex PCR relied on a mix of 60 forward primers for TCR Vbeta segments and 13 reverse primers for TCR Jbeta segments. A multiplex PCR assay on genomic DNA amplified the CDR3 region of rearranged TCR beta genes. On the Illumina HiSeq System, the amplified TCR beta libraries were sequenced as 87-base-pair reads. Per the authors' processing: Across the 670 or so repertoires, a later analysis counted roughly 77 million unique TCR beta chains, around 10 million of which were shared by at least two donors. Raw reads were error-corrected and collapsed into unique sequences by a nearest-neighbor algorithm in which closely related sequences were merged to remove PCR and sequencing errors. CDR3 sequences were aligned to IMGT reference sequences to assign V, D and J gene segments. Each retained sequence needed at least a six-nucleotide match to both a V gene segment and a J gene segment. A rearrangement was called productive if the CDR3 had no stop codons and remained in frame with V and J, and every other rearrangement was called non-productive. Following IMGT convention, CDR3 was defined as the stretch from the second conserved V-encoded cysteine up to the conserved J-encoded phenylalanine. The earlier analysis of about 530 of the donors excluded any sequence lacking an unambiguous match to a single V gene segment. In an earlier analysis of roughly 500 of the donors, V segments were called functional above 56.7% productive rearrangements and were called segregating when the between-donor standard deviation exceeded 5%. A statistical classification framework was developed to diagnose cytomegalovirus status using the catalog of TCR beta chain sequences. In a later analysis, TCR nucleotide sequences were compared against IMGT/GENE-DB human TR gene sequences so that V and J genes could be assigned. A later analysis assigned CDR3 sequences and most-parsimonious VDJ recombination scenarios with the TCRdist pipeline. In a later analysis, every TCR beta chain was defined by the combination of its CDR3 amino acid sequence and its V-gene family, and reads without a unique V-gene family were dropped. A later analysis removed 550 to 650 highly shared, low-generation-probability nucleotide sequences to deal with suspected cross-contamination and a sequencing artifact. In a later analysis, a clonal expansion index was calculated for each public chain from normalized within-repertoire ranks of inferred template counts. In a later analysis, generation probabilities were computed with a VDJ recombination model fitted to out-of-frame rearrangements, and the resulting probabilities were checked against IGoR. A later analysis scored TCR-TCR, TCR-HLA and TCR-CMV co-occurrence with hypergeometric tests, applying a repertoire-size bias correction to TCR pairs. False discovery rates were estimated in a later analysis by permuting HLA or CMV assignments 20 times. In a later analysis, co-occurring TCRs were grouped with DBSCAN, and TCRdist sequence similarity was added when clustering was performed within HLA-allele-positive subsets. Repertoires with fewer than 30,000 or more than 120,000 public chains were left out of co-occurrence clustering, as were about five repertoires with anomalous nucleotide sharing. TCRdb took this table from immuneACCESS and kept in-frame rearrangements with V and J called. Such tables lack part of the clones; where checked against another copy, unresolved V genes explain under half of the gap, and the rest is unexplained. The V and J calls and clone size are taken from that table; D and trimming were inferred from the DNA. The sample data list about 180,000 clones, and over 70% of these were observed just once. The top ten constitute over 1.1% of the sample.

Sequenced material: PBMCs. The receptor's source is a man between 18 and 29 years old in good health and CMV-seronegative.

CDR3 loop: CASSPRWDRVNGELFF. The DNA sequence is TGTGCCAGCAGTCCCCGCTGGGACAGGGTAAACGGGGAGCTGTTTTTT. The rearrangement joined TRBV27 to TRBJ2-2; the junction holds 9 bases that match TRBD1. At the junction V is shortened by 5 bases and J by 7 bases; bases outside the gene matches: 11. According to the germline V gene (reference sequence), CDR1 reads MNHEY and CDR2 reads SMNVEV. From cysteine to phenylalanine, the CDR3 is 16 amino acids long. The sequence is cut down to CDR3 DNA, 48 bases in frame from base 1.